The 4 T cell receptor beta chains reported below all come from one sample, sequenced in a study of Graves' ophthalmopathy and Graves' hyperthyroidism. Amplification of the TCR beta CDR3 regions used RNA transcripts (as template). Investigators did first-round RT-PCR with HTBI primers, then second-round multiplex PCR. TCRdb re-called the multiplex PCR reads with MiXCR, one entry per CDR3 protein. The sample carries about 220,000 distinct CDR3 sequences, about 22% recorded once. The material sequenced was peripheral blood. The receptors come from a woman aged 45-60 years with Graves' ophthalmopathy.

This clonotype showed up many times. Written as DNA, the CDR3 is TGTGCCAGCAGTTTAGGGGTTGGGAGGTATAACTATGGCTACACCTTC. Its translation is CASSLGVGRYNYGYTF. This rearrangement joins TRBV28 to TRBJ1-2; D gene unclear. The V gene's germline CDR1 is MDHEN and CDR2 SYDVKM. V was shortened by 2 bases and J by 1 base, with 14 bases between the two germline ends. The CDR3 loop spans 16 amino acids.

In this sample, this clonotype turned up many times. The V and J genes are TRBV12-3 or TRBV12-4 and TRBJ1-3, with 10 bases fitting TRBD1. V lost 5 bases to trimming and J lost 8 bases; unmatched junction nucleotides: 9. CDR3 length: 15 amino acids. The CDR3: CASSPSGTGVDTIYF. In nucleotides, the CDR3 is TGTGCCAGCAGTCCCTCCGGGACAGGGGTGGACACCATATATTTT.

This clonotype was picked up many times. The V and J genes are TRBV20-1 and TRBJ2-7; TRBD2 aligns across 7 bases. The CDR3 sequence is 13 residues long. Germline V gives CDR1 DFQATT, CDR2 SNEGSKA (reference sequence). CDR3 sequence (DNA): TGCAGCGGTGCTAGCGGAACAACCTACGAGCAGTACTTC. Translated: CSGASGTTYEQYF.

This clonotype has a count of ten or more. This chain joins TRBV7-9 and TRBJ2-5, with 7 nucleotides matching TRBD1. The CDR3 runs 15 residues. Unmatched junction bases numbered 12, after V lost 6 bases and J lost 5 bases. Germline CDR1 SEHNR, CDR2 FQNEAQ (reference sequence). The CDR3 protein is CASRILTGDRETQYF. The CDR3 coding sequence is TGTGCCAGCAGAATACTAACAGGGGATCGGGAGACCCAGTACTTC.